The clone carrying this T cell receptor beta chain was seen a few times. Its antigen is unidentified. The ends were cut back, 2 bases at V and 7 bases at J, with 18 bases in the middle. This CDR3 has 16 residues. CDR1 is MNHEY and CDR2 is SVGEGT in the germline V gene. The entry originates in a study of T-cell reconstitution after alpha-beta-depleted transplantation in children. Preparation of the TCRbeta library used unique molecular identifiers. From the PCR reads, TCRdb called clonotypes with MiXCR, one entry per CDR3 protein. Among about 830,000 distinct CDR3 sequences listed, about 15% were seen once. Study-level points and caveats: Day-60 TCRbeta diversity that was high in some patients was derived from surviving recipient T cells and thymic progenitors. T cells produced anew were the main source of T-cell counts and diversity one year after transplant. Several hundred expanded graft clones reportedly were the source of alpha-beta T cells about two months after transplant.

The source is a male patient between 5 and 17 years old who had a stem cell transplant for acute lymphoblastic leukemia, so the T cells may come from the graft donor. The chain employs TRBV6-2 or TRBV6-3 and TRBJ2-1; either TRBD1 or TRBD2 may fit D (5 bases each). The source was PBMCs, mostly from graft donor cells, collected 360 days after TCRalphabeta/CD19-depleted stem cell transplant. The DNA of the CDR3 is TGTGCCAGCAGTTACATTGCCGGGCTGGGGGTTAATGAGCAGTTCTTC. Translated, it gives CASSYIAGLGVNEQFF.